The entry below gives a single T cell receptor (beta chain) sequence along with its context. Its antigen has not been determined. Base qualities were left out, and no much larger clone turns up one base away. Synthesis of TCR cDNA relied on 5'RACE template switching, a step that introduced a universal primer site along with unique molecular identifiers. Priming of cDNA synthesis was performed from both the TCR alpha and TCR beta constant segments. Two PCR steps were used to amplify libraries, with sample barcodes and sequencing adapters being added in the second step. Libraries were sequenced on Illumina HiSeq 2500 (2x100 bp) or NovaSeq (2x150 bp). In the authors' own workflow: MIGEC was used to demultiplex reads and collapse the reads into UMI consensus sequences, and MiXCR was used for V(D)J alignment. Vaccine-responding clonotypes were identified with edgeR using replicate PBMC samples, with FDR below 0.01 and a log2 fold change above 5 up to day 15 being required. Bulk clonotypes were assigned CD4 or CD8 identity according to which sequenced CD4 or CD8 repertoire held them at higher abundance. TCRdb trimmed public reads at Q25 via fastp, called clones via MiXCR and kept in-frame beta chains. Each CDR3 protein gets just one entry, which takes the most common genes and DNA from the rows behind it. V and J calls and clone size were set by TCRdb, not the authors. This sample holds about 58,000 distinct CDR3 sequences; roughly 6.9% were observed only once. 30% to 40% of the sample lies in the top ten.

This entry belongs to a study of T cells after yellow fever vaccination (dated by TCRdb to between 2018 and 2020). Regarding the research as a whole: The SMART-Seq v4 Ultra Low Input RNA kit was used to prepare libraries from fractions with low cell numbers. Two healthy male donors made up the cohort, one aged 18 to 29 years and the other aged 30 to 39 years. To track T-cell clones before and after primary and booster YFV17D yellow fever vaccination, bulk TCR alpha and beta repertoires were sequenced longitudinally. Bulk PBMC replicates and cell subsets were isolated from blood drawn at multiple timepoints before and after both primary and secondary immunization.

V was cut back by 6 bases and J by 7 bases, leaving a gap of 24 bases between them. Reading from cysteine to phenylalanine, the CDR3 counts 16 amino acids. Of the read, only the CDR3 DNA is kept; its 48 bases are in frame from base 1. Via the germline V gene (reference sequence), CDR1 is SEHNR and CDR2 FQNEAQ. This sample's treatment or condition label indicates: live attenuated yellow fever vaccine strain. PBMCs were isolated from peripheral blood using a standard Ficoll-Paque protocol. Dynabeads CD4 and CD8 positive selection kits were used to isolate the CD4 and CD8 T-cell fractions. RNA was extracted with TriZol from bulk PBMCs, CD4 and CD8 fractions, and dextramer-positive and dextramer-negative fractions. What the research found in general, with its limitations: Most clones expanded after primary vaccination were re-detected after the booster (96% of CD4 and 88% of CD8), suggesting broad memory maintenance. Because abundant contaminating clonotypes from the bulk population could be contained in FACS-sorted repertoires, computational filtering was required. Because only two donors were included in the study, the extent to which the findings can be generalized is limited. A small share of clonotypes occurred in both CD4 and CD8 compartments, likely arising from convergent recombination. The secondary T-cell response was weaker than the primary response but faster, peaking on day 5 instead of day 15.

The V gene is TRBV7-9 and the J gene is TRBJ1-2; the D segment could be TRBD1, given 6 matching bases. Sequences were derived from CD8+ T cells sorted from PBMCs, sampled on the day of the first yellow fever vaccination. This receptor was identified in a man aged 18 to 30 who received the YFV17D yellow fever vaccine. The CDR3 protein sequence reads: CASSRPPTGRIAGYTF. Read as DNA, the sequence is TGTGCCAGCAGTCGACCCCCGACAGGACGAATTGCTGGCTACACCTTC.